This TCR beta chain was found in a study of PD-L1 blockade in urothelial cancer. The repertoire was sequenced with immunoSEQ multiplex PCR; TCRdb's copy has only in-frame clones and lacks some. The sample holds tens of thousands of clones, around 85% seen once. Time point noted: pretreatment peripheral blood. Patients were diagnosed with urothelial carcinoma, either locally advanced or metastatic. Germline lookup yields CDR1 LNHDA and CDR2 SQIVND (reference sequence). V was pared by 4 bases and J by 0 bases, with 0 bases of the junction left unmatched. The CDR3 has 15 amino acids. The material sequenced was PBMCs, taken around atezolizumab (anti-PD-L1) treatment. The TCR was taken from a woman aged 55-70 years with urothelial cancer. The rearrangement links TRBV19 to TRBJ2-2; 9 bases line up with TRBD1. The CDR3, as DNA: TGTGCCAGTAGTAGGGACAGGGCGAACACCGGGGAGCTGTTTTTT. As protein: CASSRDRANTGELFF.